This TCR beta chain was identified during a study of T cells after posttransplantation cyclophosphamide. The naive gate required viable CD3+CD4+ or CD3+CD8+ cells with CCR7+CD45RA+CD45RO-CD95-CD27+CD28+ phenotype. V shed 3 bases and J 0 bases; nucleotides not matched to a gene: 4. Germline-derived CDR1 and CDR2 are SGHVS and FNYEAQ. This CDR3 comprises 18 residues. TCRdb's copy holds only in-frame clones and misses some; the assay was immunoSEQ multiplex PCR. Among 8,900 or so clones listed, just over 95% were seen once. Sequenced input: naive CD8+ T cells sorted from PBMCs. The sequence was obtained from a man aged 50-59 years in good health, CMV-negative, and a related stem cell transplant donor. The V gene is TRBV7-6, the J gene TRBJ2-1; 14 nucleotides align to TRBD2. The CDR3 region is CASSFGLAGGSSYNEQFF. CDR3 in DNA: TGTGCCAGCAGCTTCGGACTAGCGGGGGGCAGCTCCTACAATGAGCAGTTCTTC.